The clone carrying this TCR beta chain was found many times. This sample is part of a study of neurological immune-mediated disorders. One entry per CDR3 protein results from TCRdb running MiXCR on the 5' RACE reads. Here the sample spans tens of thousands of distinct CDR3 sequences, 8.5% to 10% being singletons. The CDR3 consists of 15 residues. Germline CDR1 reads SGHRS; CDR2 reads YFSETQ. The ends lost 3 bases at V and 8 bases at J; junction bases unmatched: 7. As for time point: longitudinal time-point 2. Volunteers at a blood bank in Maryland, USA, were the healthy controls. The receptor's source is a man aged 25 to 40 in good health. The sample consisted of PBMCs. This chain links TRBV5-1 with TRBJ2-1; 11 bases map to TRBD1. CDR3 loop: CASSSRDRGLYEQFF. CDR3 sequence (DNA): TGCGCCAGCAGCTCCCGGGACAGGGGGTTGTATGAGCAGTTCTTC.